Listed here are 26 T cell receptor beta chains from one sample, sequenced in a study of blood T cell repertoires in COVID-19 (dated by TCRdb to the early 2020s). Libraries were made using the immunoSEQ multiplex PCR assay. Not all clones reach the TCRdb copy of this immuneACCESS table, which keeps in-frame sequences only. Checked studies attribute under half of the gap to unresolved V genes and leave the rest unexplained. Across this sample there are roughly 170,000 clones, with approximately 87% seen only once. The ten most abundant clones make up around 20% of the sample. Source material: peripheral blood. The source is a man between 65 and 85 years old with active or convalescent COVID-19.

The chain uses TRBV7-2 and TRBJ2-2, with TRBD1 matching 7 bases. CDR3 length: 15 residues. In germline, CDR1 is SGHTA, CDR2 FQGNSA. V gave up 5 bases and J gave up 5 bases; unmatched junction bases: 8. Written as DNA, the CDR3 is TGTGCCAGCAGCCCGGGACAGTCTTTGACCGGGGAGCTGTTTTTT. Its protein product is CASSPGQSLTGELFF.

The V call is TRBV30, the J call TRBJ1-1, with D perhaps TRBD1 (6 bases). CDR3 size: 12 residues. Trimming removed 7 bases from V and 4 bases from J, with 13 bases in between. CDR1 is GTSNPN and CDR2 is SVGIG in the germline V gene (reference sequence). This CDR3 is CASDRGGTEAFF. CDR3 coding DNA: TGTGCCTCGGACAGAGGCGGCACTGAAGCTTTCTTT.

V is TRBV5-5 and J is TRBJ2-2; TRBD1 matches at 7 bases. CDR3 length: 14 residues. The trim removed 5 bases at V and 7 bases at J, leaving 8 bases unmatched. In germline, CDR1 is SGHKS, CDR2 YYEKEE (reference sequence). The CDR3 loop reads CASRRDREYGELFF. The CDR3 coding sequence is TGTGCCAGCAGACGGGACAGAGAGTACGGGGAGCTGTTTTTT.

J is TRBJ2-7 and V is TRBV4-1, with 8 bases that match TRBD1. The CDR3 extends over 15 amino acids. The trim removed 3 bases at V and 2 bases at J, leaving 6 bases unmatched. Germline loops: CDR1 MGHRA, CDR2 YSYEKL. The CDR3 DNA sequence: TGCGCCAGCAGCCAGCGGACAGGGCTCACCTACGAGCAGTACTTC. It translates to CASSQRTGLTYEQYF.

The chain joins TRBV5-1 to TRBJ2-2, with TRBD1 as a possible D gene (5 bases). Germline CDR1 is SGHRS and CDR2 is YFSETQ. The CDR3 extends over 14 amino acids. Trimming left V 2 bases short and J 6 bases short, with 11 bases between. CDR3 in DNA: TGCGCCAGCAGCTTTAACAGGCTGGCCGGGGAGCTGTTTTTT. It translates to CASSFNRLAGELFF.

The gene calls are TRBV28 and TRBJ1-5, with D possibly TRBD1 on 5 matching bases. The length of the CDR3 is 15 residues. V lost 8 bases, J lost 4 bases, and 18 bases lay in between. The germline gives CDR1 MDHEN, CDR2 SYDVKM. As DNA, the CDR3 is TGTGCCAGCGCGACCCAGGCGGGGGGGAATCAGCCCCAGCATTTT. Translating gives CASATQAGGNQPQHF.

V and J are TRBV28 and TRBJ2-1; 11 nucleotides align to TRBD2. Germline V gives CDR1 MDHEN, CDR2 SYDVKM. V was clipped by 5 bases and J by 4 bases; unmatched bases: 7. The CDR3 totals 16 residues. This CDR3 is CASSLAGTSGYNEQFF. CDR3 nucleotides: TGTGCCAGCAGTCTCGCCGGGACTAGCGGTTACAATGAGCAGTTCTTC.

The V and J genes are TRBV27 and TRBJ1-6; 9 bases match TRBD1. Germline V lookup: CDR1 MNHEY, CDR2 SMNVEV (reference sequence). The V gene end was trimmed by 5 bases and the J gene end by 7 bases; junction bases not matched to a gene: 6. This CDR3 comprises 15 residues. The CDR3 reads CASSQYRGQNSPLHF. CDR3 sequence (DNA): TGTGCCAGCAGTCAATACAGGGGGCAGAATTCACCCCTCCACTTT.

The gene calls are TRBV6-1 and TRBJ1-5; D might be TRBD1 (6 bases). CDR1 MNHNS and CDR2 SASEGT come from the germline V gene. The ends were cut back, 7 bases at V and 3 bases at J, with 16 bases in the middle. The length of the CDR3 is 15 residues. CDR3 protein: CASNPQGFDNQPQHF. The CDR3 DNA is TGTGCCAGCAATCCACAGGGATTTGACAATCAGCCCCAGCATTTT.

The J gene is TRBJ2-1, the V gene TRBV29-1, with a possible D match to TRBD2 (6 bases). Trimming stripped 4 bases from V and 3 bases from J, with 16 bases between. From germline, CDR1 is SQVTM and CDR2 ANQGSEA. This CDR3 has 15 amino acids. The CDR3 DNA reads TGCAGCGTTGGGGCTAGCGTACCGCGCTACAATGAGCAGTTCTTC. This sequence encodes CSVGASVPRYNEQFF.

The chain uses TRBV19 and TRBJ1-2, with 7 bases lining up with TRBD1. The ends lost 1 base at V and 8 bases at J; junction bases unmatched: 10. Germline V lookup: CDR1 LNHDA, CDR2 SQIVND (reference sequence). CDR3 length equals 15 residues. This chain's CDR3 is CASSIVSGRTGGYTF. Here the CDR3 DNA reads TGTGCCAGTAGTATAGTGTCGGGGAGGACAGGCGGCTACACCTTC. Variable domain in full (rest from reference TRBV19 and TRBJ1-2): DGGITQSPKYLFRKEGQNVTLSCEQNLNHDAMYWYRQDPGQGLRLIYYSQIVNDFQKGDIAEGYSVSREKKESFPLTVTSAQKNPTAFYLCASSIVSGRTGGYTFGSGTRLTVV.

V is TRBV6-2 or TRBV6-3 and J is TRBJ2-7; 11 bases fit TRBD2. There are 17 residues in the CDR3. With V trimmed by 2 bases and J by 7 bases, 13 bases remained unmatched. CDR1 is MNHEY, CDR2 SVGEGT, per germline. The CDR3 DNA is TGTGCCAGCAGTTACGGGGCTAGCGGGAGGACCCATAGGGAGCAGTACTTC. The encoded protein is CASSYGASGRTHREQYF.

J is TRBJ2-1 and V is TRBV9; 12 nucleotides line up with TRBD2. This CDR3 has 16 residues. V shed 3 bases and J 6 bases; nucleotides not matched to a gene: 7. Germline V gene sequence: CDR1 SGDLS, CDR2 YYNGEE. The CDR3 reads CASSGRLAGARNEQFF. The CDR3, as DNA: TGTGCCAGCAGCGGGCGACTAGCGGGAGCCCGCAATGAGCAGTTCTTC.

The rearrangement links TRBV5-1 to TRBJ2-7, with D tentatively TRBD1 (5 bases). The CDR3 has 12 residues. Trimming removed 4 bases from V and 3 bases from J, with 8 bases in between. Germline V gene sequence: CDR1 SGHRS, CDR2 YFSETQ. CDR3 loop: CASSVDNYEQYF. In DNA, the CDR3 is TGCGCCAGCAGCGTGGACAACTACGAGCAGTACTTC.

The rearrangement links TRBV11-1 to TRBJ2-1; 10 bases are shared with TRBD2. Germline V gene lookup returns CDR1 SGHAT and CDR2 FQDESV (reference sequence). This CDR3 region has 16 residues. Germline trimming cut 2 bases from V and 3 bases from J; bases unmatched to any gene: 4. The chain's CDR3 is CASSLSGLAIYNEQFF. CDR3 DNA sequence: TGTGCCAGCAGCTTATCGGGACTAGCGATCTACAATGAGCAGTTCTTC.

The chain links TRBV10-2 to TRBJ2-4, with D possibly matching TRBD1 (5 bases). Trimming removed 0 bases at V and 16 bases at J, with 10 bases between. Germline V lookup: CDR1 WSHSY, CDR2 SAAADI. CDR3 length: 11 amino acids. The CDR3 DNA reads TGCGCCAGCAGTGAGTCAAACAGGTACTACTTC. Encoded protein: CASSESNRYYF.

In its sample, this clone was seen once. The chain employs TRBV28 and TRBJ1-5, with TRBD1 matching 7 bases. J gave up 2 bases and V 5 bases, and 9 bases lay outside the gene matches. The CDR3 runs 16 residues. Germline CDR1 is MDHEN and CDR2 is SYDVKM. The CDR3 region is CASSPRGRGGNQPQHF. The CDR3 DNA reads TGTGCCAGCAGTCCTAGGGGGCGGGGGGGCAATCAGCCCCAGCATTTT.

The chain has TRBV19 and TRBJ2-2, with D possibly being TRBD1 (6 bases). Trimming left V 7 bases short and J 9 bases short, with 12 bases between. The CDR3 totals 12 residues. Germline CDR1 and CDR2: LNHDA and SQIVND (reference sequence). In DNA, the CDR3 is TGTGCCAGTACGCGTGGGACAAGGGAGCTGTTTTTT. Amino acids: CASTRGTRELFF.

This chain links TRBV12-3 or TRBV12-4 with TRBJ1-4, with D unresolved. CDR3 length equals 13 residues. V shed 6 bases and J shed 3 bases, with 8 bases lying between them. As DNA, the CDR3 is TGTGCCAGCAGGGGGAGGTCTAATGAAAAACTGTTTTTT. Its translation: CASRGRSNEKLFF.

The chain employs TRBV5-1 and TRBJ1-1; D is uncertain. V was shortened by 2 bases and J by 6 bases, with 8 bases between the two germline ends. Germline CDR1 and CDR2: SGHRS and YFSETQ. This CDR3 has 12 residues. The CDR3 sequence: CASSFESSEAFF. Here the CDR3 DNA reads TGCGCCAGCAGCTTTGAGTCCTCTGAAGCTTTCTTT.

This clone was seen only a few times. The chain links TRBV6-2 or TRBV6-3 to TRBJ2-3, with TRBD1 identical over 11 bases. The CDR3 has 16 amino acids. Trimming cost V 4 bases and J 1 base; bases outside gene matches: 4. Looked up from germline, CDR1 is MNHEY and CDR2 is SVGEGT. In DNA, the CDR3 is TGTGCCAGCAGTTTAAGGACAGGGGGCCGCACAGATACGCAGTATTTT. The encoded protein is CASSLRTGGRTDTQYF.

V gene TRBV27 combines with J gene TRBJ2-7; 7 bases map to TRBD1. Germline V CDR1 and CDR2: MNHEY, SMNVEV (reference sequence). This CDR3 is 14 amino acids long. Unmatched junction bases numbered 7, after V lost 2 bases and J lost 6 bases. CDR3 nucleotides: TGTGCCAGCAGTTTAAGGGACAGACCCTCCGAGCAGTACTTC. It translates to CASSLRDRPSEQYF.

The V gene is TRBV5-4, the J gene TRBJ2-7; 9 bases are shared with TRBD1. V was pared by 4 bases and J by 6 bases, with 11 bases of the junction left unmatched. The CDR3 extends over 15 amino acids. CDR1 SGHNT and CDR2 YYREEE come from the germline V gene (reference sequence). The CDR3 nucleotides are TGTGCCAGCAGCGTGCCGGGACAGGGTAAGATCGAGCAGTACTTC. Its translation: CASSVPGQGKIEQYF.

This rearrangement joins TRBV5-1 to TRBJ1-2; D gene ambiguous. CDR1 and CDR2 (germline): SGHRS, YFSETQ. This CDR3 comprises 13 residues. The V gene lost 0 bases and the J gene lost 8 bases, with 11 bases spanning the gap. CDR3 region: CASSLDSTGGYTF. The DNA of the CDR3 is TGCGCCAGCAGCTTGGACAGTACCGGCGGCTACACCTTC.

V and J are TRBV28 and TRBJ1-5; D call uncertain. Trimming cost V 6 bases and J 4 bases, with 16 bases left between them. This CDR3 has 15 amino acids. Germline lookup yields CDR1 MDHEN and CDR2 SYDVKM. The CDR3 bases are TGTGCCAGCAGACCTCAGAGTAGAGGAAATCAGCCCCAGCATTTT. This sequence encodes CASRPQSRGNQPQHF. Full variable domain (missing parts from reference TRBV28 and TRBJ1-5): DVKVTQSSRYLVKRTGEKVFLECVQDMDHENMFWYRQDPGLGLRLIYFSYDVKMKEKGDIPEGYSVSREKKERFSLILESASTNQTSMYLCASRPQSRGNQPQHFGDGTRLSIL.

This clone turned up a few times. V is TRBV11-2 and J is TRBJ2-3; maybe TRBD1 (6 bases). The CDR3 loop spans 16 amino acids. Germline-derived CDR1 and CDR2 are SGHAT and FQNNGV. The V end lost 6 bases, the J end lost 0 bases, and 16 bases lay between the germline ends. CDR3 residues: CASRVPGAYSTDTQYF. As DNA, the CDR3 is TGTGCCAGCAGAGTTCCAGGGGCCTATAGCACAGATACGCAGTATTTT.